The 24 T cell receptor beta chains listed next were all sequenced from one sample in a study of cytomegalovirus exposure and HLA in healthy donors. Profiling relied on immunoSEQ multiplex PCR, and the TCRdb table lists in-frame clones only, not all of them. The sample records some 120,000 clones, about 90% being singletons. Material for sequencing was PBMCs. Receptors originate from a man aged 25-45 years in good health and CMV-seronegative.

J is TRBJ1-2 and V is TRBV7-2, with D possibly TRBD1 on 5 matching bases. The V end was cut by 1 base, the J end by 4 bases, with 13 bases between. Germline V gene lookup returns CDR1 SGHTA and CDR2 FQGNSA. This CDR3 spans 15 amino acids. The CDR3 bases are TGTGCCAGCAGCTTAGTCGGGGGAGGGAGCTATGGCTACACCTTC. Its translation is CASSLVGGGSYGYTF.

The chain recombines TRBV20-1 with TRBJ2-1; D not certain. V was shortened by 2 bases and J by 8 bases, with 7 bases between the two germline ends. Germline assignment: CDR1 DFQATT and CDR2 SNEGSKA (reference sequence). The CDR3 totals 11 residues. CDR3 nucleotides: TGCAGTGCTAGATACACCCATGAGCAGTTCTTC. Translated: CSARYTHEQFF.

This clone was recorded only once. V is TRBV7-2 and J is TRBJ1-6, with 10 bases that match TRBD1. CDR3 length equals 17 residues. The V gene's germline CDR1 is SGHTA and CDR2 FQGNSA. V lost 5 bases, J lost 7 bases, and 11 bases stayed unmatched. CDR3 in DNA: TGTGCCAGCAGCCTCTACGGAGACAGGGGGCAAAATTCACCCCTCCACTTT. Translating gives CASSLYGDRGQNSPLHF.

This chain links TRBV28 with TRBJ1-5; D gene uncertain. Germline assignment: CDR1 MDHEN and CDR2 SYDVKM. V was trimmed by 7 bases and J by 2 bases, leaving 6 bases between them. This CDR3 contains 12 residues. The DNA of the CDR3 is TGTGCCAGCACCGCGCGCAATCAGCCCCAGCATTTT. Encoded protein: CASTARNQPQHF.

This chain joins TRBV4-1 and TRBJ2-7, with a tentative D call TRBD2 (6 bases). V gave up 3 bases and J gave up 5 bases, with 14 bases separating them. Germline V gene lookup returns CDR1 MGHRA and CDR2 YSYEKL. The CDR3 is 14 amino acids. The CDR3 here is CASSHGRWGDEQYF. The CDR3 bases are TGCGCCAGCAGCCACGGGAGATGGGGGGACGAGCAGTACTTC.

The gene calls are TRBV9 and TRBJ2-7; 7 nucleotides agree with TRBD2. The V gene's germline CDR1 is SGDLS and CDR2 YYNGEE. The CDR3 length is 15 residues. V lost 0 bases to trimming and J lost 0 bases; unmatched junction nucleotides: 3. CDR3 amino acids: CASSVGASGSYEQYF. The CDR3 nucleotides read TGTGCCAGCAGCGTAGGAGCTAGCGGCTCCTACGAGCAGTACTTC.

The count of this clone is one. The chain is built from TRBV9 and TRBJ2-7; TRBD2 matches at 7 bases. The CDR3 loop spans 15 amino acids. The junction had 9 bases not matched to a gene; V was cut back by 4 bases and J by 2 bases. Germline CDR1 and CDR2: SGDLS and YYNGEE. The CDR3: CASSPQRGPTYEQYF. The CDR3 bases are TGTGCCAGCAGCCCGCAGCGGGGTCCGACCTACGAGCAGTACTTC.

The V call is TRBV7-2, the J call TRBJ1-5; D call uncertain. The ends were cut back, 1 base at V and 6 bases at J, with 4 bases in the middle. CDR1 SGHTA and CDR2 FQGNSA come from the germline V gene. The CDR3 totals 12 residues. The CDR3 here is CASSLDGQPQHF. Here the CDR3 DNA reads TGTGCCAGCAGCTTAGACGGTCAGCCCCAGCATTTT.

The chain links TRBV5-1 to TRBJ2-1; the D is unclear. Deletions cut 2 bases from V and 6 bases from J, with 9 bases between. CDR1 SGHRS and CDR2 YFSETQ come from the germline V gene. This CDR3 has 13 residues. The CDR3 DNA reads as TGCGCCAGCAGCTTCCTGTTCCGCAATGAGCAGTTCTTC. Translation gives CASSFLFRNEQFF.

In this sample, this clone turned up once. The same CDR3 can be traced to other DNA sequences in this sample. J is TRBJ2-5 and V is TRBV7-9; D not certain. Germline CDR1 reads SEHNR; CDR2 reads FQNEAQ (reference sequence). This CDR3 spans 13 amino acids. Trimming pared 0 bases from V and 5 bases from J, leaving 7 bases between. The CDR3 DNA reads TGTGCCAGCAGCTTAGCCAGGCTTGAGACCCAGTACTTC. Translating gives CASSLARLETQYF.

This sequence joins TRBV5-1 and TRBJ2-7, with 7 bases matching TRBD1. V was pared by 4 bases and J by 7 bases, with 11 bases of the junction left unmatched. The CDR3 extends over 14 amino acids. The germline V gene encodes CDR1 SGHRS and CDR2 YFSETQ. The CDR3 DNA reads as TGCGCCAGCAGCGAAAACAGGGGCTTGGTAGAGCAGTACTTC. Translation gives CASSENRGLVEQYF.

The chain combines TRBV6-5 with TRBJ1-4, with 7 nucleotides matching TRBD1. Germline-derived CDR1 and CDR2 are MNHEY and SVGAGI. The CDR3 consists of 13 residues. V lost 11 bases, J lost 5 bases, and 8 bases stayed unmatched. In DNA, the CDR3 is TGTGCCGTAAGACAGGGTGGAAATGAAAAACTGTTTTTT. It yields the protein CAVRQGGNEKLFF.

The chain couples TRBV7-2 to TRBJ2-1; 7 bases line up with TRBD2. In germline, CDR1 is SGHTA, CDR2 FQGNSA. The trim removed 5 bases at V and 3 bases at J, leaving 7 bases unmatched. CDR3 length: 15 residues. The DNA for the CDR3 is TGTGCCAGCAGCGTGAGTGGGGGGGTCTACAATGAGCAGTTCTTC. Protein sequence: CASSVSGGVYNEQFF.

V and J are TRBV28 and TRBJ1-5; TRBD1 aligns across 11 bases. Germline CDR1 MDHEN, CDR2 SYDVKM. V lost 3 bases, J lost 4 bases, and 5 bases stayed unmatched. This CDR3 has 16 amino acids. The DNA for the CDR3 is TGTGCCAGCAGTTTTTTGGGGACAGGGGGTAATCAGCCCCAGCATTTT. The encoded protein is CASSFLGTGGNQPQHF. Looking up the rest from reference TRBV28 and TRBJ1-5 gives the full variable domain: DVKVTQSSRYLVKRTGEKVFLECVQDMDHENMFWYRQDPGLGLRLIYFSYDVKMKEKGDIPEGYSVSREKKERFSLILESASTNQTSMYLCASSFLGTGGNQPQHFGDGTRLSIL.

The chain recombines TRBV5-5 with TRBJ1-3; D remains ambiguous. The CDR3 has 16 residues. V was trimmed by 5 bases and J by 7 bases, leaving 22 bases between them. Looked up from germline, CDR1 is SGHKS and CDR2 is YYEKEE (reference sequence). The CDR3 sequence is CASRLSEMPERNTIYF. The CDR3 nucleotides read TGTGCCAGCAGGTTAAGCGAGATGCCTGAACGGAACACCATATATTTT.

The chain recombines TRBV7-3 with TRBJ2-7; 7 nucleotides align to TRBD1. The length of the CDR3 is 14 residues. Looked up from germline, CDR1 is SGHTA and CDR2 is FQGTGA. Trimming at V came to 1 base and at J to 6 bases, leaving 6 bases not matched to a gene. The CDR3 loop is CASSLIEGAGEQYF. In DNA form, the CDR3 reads TGTGCCAGCAGCTTAATTGAGGGGGCGGGCGAGCAGTACTTC.

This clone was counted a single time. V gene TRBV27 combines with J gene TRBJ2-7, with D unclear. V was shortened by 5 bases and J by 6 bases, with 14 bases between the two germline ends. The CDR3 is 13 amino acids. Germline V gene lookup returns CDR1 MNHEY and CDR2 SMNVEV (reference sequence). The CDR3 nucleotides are TGTGCCAGCAGTATGCGGCGCTACGGCGAGCAGTACTTC. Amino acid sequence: CASSMRRYGEQYF.

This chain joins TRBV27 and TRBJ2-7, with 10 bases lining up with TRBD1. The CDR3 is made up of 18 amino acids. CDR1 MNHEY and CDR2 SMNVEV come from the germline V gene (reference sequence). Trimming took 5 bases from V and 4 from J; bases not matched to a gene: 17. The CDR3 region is CASSKIRDRQGARYEQYF. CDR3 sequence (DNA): TGTGCCAGCAGTAAAATTAGGGATCGACAGGGGGCTCGGTACGAGCAGTACTTC.

The CDR3 here is CASSRQGAGNQPQHF. The CDR3, as DNA: TGTGCCAGCAGCAGACAGGGGGCCGGCAATCAGCCCCAGCATTTT. This chain joins TRBV6-5 and TRBJ1-5; 10 bases line up with TRBD1. V lost 6 bases and J lost 2; bases outside the gene matches: 4. The CDR3 covers 15 residues. Germline values: CDR1 MNHEY, CDR2 SVGAGI.

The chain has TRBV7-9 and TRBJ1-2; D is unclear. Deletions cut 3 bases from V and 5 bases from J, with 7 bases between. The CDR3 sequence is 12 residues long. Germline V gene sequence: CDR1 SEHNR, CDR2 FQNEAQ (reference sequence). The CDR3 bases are TGTGCCAGCAGCTTGGCAGAATATGGCTACACCTTC. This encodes CASSLAEYGYTF.

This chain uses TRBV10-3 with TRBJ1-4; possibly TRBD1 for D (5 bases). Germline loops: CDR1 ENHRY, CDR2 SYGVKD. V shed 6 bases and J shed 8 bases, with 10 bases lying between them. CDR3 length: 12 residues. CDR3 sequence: CAIRDNSEKLFF. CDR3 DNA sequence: TGTGCCATCAGGGACAACTCGGAAAAACTGTTTTTT.

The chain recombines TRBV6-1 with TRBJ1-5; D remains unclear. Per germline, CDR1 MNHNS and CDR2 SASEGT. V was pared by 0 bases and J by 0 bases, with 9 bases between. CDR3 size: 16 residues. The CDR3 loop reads CASSEARSHSNQPQHF. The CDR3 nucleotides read TGTGCCAGCAGTGAAGCACGGTCGCATAGCAATCAGCCCCAGCATTTT.

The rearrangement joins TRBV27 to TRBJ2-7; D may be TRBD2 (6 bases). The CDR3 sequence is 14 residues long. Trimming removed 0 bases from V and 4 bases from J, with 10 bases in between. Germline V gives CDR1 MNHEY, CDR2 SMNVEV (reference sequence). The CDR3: CASSLSDSGYEQYF. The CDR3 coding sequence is TGTGCCAGCAGTTTATCAGACAGCGGGTACGAGCAGTACTTC.

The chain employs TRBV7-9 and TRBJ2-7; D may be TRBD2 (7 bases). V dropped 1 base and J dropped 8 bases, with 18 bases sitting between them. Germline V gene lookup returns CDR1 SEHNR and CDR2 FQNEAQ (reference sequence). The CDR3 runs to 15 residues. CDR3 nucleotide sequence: TGTGCCAGCAGCTTAGTTGGGGGGGCGGCTTTGAAGCAGTACTTC. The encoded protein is CASSLVGGAALKQYF.